The 6 T cell receptor beta chains listed next were all sequenced from one sample in a study of cytomegalovirus exposure and HLA in healthy donors. The PCR used 60 Vbeta and 13 Jbeta primers. The assay was immunoSEQ multiplex PCR, and TCRdb's table has in-frame clones only and misses some. This table has over 200,000 clones, 70% to 85% appearing once. Sequenced: PBMCs. These receptor sequences come from a woman aged 40 to 49 in good health and CMV-seronegative.

The chain couples TRBV30 to TRBJ1-6; a possible D gene is TRBD1 (5 bases). The CDR3 has 15 amino acids. Germline assignment: CDR1 GTSNPN and CDR2 SVGIG (reference sequence). V shed 1 base and J shed 6 bases, with 13 bases lying between them. CDR3 DNA sequence: TGTGCCTGGAGTGGGATGGCGGGGCCTAATTCACCCCTCCACTTT. This codes for CAWSGMAGPNSPLHF.

In nucleotides, the CDR3 is TGTGCCAGCACTCAGGGGACAGGGACGGGAGACACCTTC. Translating it yields CASTQGTGTGDTF. The chain links TRBV6-6 to TRBJ1-2; 9 bases are a match to TRBD1. V lost 7 bases, J lost 12 bases, and 12 bases stayed unmatched. The CDR3 is 13 amino acids. Germline V CDR1 and CDR2: MNHNY, SVGAGI (reference sequence).

The chain recombines TRBV6-1 with TRBJ2-3; 8 positions match TRBD2. The V gene's germline CDR1 is MNHNS and CDR2 SASEGT. V shed 2 bases, J shed 2 bases, and the junction held 3 bases outside the gene matches. The CDR3 has 15 amino acids. This CDR3 reads CASSEQRGYTDTQYF. The CDR3 region has the DNA TGTGCCAGCAGTGAACAGCGGGGGTACACAGATACGCAGTATTTT.

The chain carries TRBV10-2 and TRBJ1-6; TRBD1 might be the D (6 bases). Germline V gene lookup returns CDR1 WSHSY and CDR2 SAAADI. The CDR3 contains 14 residues. The V and J ends lost 8 bases and 7 bases respectively, with 15 bases between them. The CDR3 nucleotides read TGCGCCAGCGCCGAGGCAGGGGCCAATTCACCCCTCCACTTT. Translation gives CASAEAGANSPLHF.

The chain joins TRBV6-6 to TRBJ1-5, with TRBD1 matching over 9 bases. V gave up 6 bases and J gave up 7 bases; unmatched junction bases: 10. CDR3 length: 15 residues. Germline V CDR1 and CDR2: MNHNY, SVGAGI (reference sequence). This CDR3 is CASSPGQGHGQPQHF. The CDR3 region has the DNA TGTGCCAGCAGCCCGGGACAGGGCCATGGGCAGCCCCAGCATTTT.

The chain combines TRBV11-1 with TRBJ2-1; D perhaps matches TRBD2 (6 bases). This CDR3 contains 14 residues. Trimming stripped 5 bases from V and 9 bases from J, with 17 bases between. Germline V gene data show CDR1 as SGHAT and CDR2 as FQDESV (reference sequence). Written as DNA, the CDR3 is TGTGCCAGCAGCCCCCCCGGGGGAAACGGTGAGCAGTTCTTC. This codes for CASSPPGGNGEQFF.